The 32 T cell receptor beta chains reported below all come from one sample, sequenced in a study of blood T cell repertoires in COVID-19. TCRdb's copy holds only in-frame clones and misses some; the assay was immunoSEQ multiplex PCR. Altogether 120,000 to 150,000 clones are present, about 90% being singletons, with the ten largest covering 1.5% to 1.9%. The sample consisted of peripheral blood. Receptors originate from a woman aged 60-75 years with acute or convalescent COVID-19.

In nucleotides, the CDR3 is TGTGCCAGCAGCTTAGGGTCTATCGGCGGGGGGTCCTACAATGAGCAGTTCTTC. This codes for CASSLGSIGGGSYNEQFF. The chain is built from TRBV11-2 and TRBJ2-1; 8 bases match TRBD2. The CDR3 is 18 residues long. Germline lookup yields CDR1 SGHAT and CDR2 FQNNGV. V was pared by 1 base and J by 1 base, with 9 bases of the junction left unmatched.

The rearrangement links TRBV7-8 to TRBJ1-2; weak D call: TRBD1 (5 bases). Deletions cut 1 base from V and 1 base from J, with 10 bases between. CDR1 is SGHVS and CDR2 is FQNEAQ in the germline V gene. There are 15 residues in the CDR3. CDR3 sequence: CASSLGRVINYGYTF. DNA of the CDR3: TGTGCCAGCAGCTTAGGCAGGGTGATTAACTATGGCTACACCTTC.

The chain combines TRBV18 with TRBJ2-5; D not resolved. Germline CDR1 and CDR2: KGHSH and LQKENI. This CDR3 is built from 12 residues. V gave up 3 bases and J gave up 5 bases, with 7 bases separating them. The CDR3 spells CASSPQDETQYF. CDR3 bases: TGTGCCAGCTCACCCCAGGATGAGACCCAGTACTTC. Full variable domain (rest looked up from reference TRBV18 and TRBJ2-5): NAGVMQNPRHLVRRRGQEARLRCSPMKGHSHVYWYRQLPEEGLKFMVYLQKENIIDESGMPKERFSAEFPKEGPSILRIQQVVRGDSAAYFCASSPQDETQYFGPGTRLLVL.

The table lists this clone with a few counts. Written as DNA, the CDR3 is TGTGCCATCAGCGCAGGGTTTAGCAATCAGCCCCAGCATTTT. Protein product: CAISAGFSNQPQHF. V gene TRBV10-3 combines with J gene TRBJ1-5; the D gene is possibly TRBD1 (5 bases). This CDR3 spans 14 amino acids. CDR1 is ENHRY, CDR2 SYGVKD, per germline. V dropped 6 bases and J dropped 0 bases, with 9 bases sitting between them.

About this clone itself: Different DNA sequences within this sample yield the same CDR3. The chain employs TRBV7-2 and TRBJ1-5; D might be TRBD1 (6 bases). CDR3 length equals 15 residues. Germline V gives CDR1 SGHTA, CDR2 FQGNSA. V dropped 2 bases and J dropped 2 bases, with 10 bases sitting between them. This CDR3 is CASSLQGSGNQPQHF. Here the CDR3 DNA reads TGTGCCAGCAGCTTACAGGGGTCGGGCAATCAGCCCCAGCATTTT.

In this sample, this clone turned up once. The chain uses TRBV5-4 and TRBJ1-3; weak D call: TRBD1 (6 bases). The CDR3 has 15 amino acids. CDR1 is SGHNT and CDR2 is YYREEE in the germline V gene (reference sequence). Between the trimmed V and J ends, which lost 4 bases and 4 bases, there was a span of 15 bases. CDR3 protein: CASSPQAGAGNTIYF. The CDR3 DNA sequence: TGTGCCAGCAGCCCTCAGGCGGGGGCCGGAAACACCATATATTTT. Full variable domain (rest looked up from reference TRBV5-4 and TRBJ1-3): ETGVTQSPTHLIKTRGQQVTLRCSSQSGHNTVSWYQQALGQGPQFIFQYYREEENGRGNFPPRFSGLQFPNYSSELNVNALELDDSALYLCASSPQAGAGNTIYFGEGSWLTVV.

This clone appeared once. The V gene is TRBV30, the J gene TRBJ2-3; TRBD1 matches at 8 bases. After removal of 3 bases from V and 1 base from J, the junction contained 0 bases not matched to a gene. The CDR3 extends over 13 amino acids. Germline CDR1 is GTSNPN and CDR2 is SVGIG (reference sequence). The CDR3 sequence: CAWRDRGTDTQYF. The CDR3 DNA sequence: TGTGCCTGGAGGGACAGGGGCACAGATACGCAGTATTTT.

This chain uses TRBV30 with TRBJ1-1; no reliable D call. Trimming removed 7 bases from V and 1 base from J, with 13 bases in between. This CDR3 has 13 amino acids. Germline-derived CDR1 and CDR2 are GTSNPN and SVGIG (reference sequence). CDR3 nucleotides: TGTGCCTCTCCTGGAGAGACGAACACTGAAGCTTTCTTT. This gives the protein CASPGETNTEAFF.

The V call is TRBV23-1, the J call TRBJ2-5, with TRBD1 identical over 9 bases. TRBV23-1 falls under the ORF class, with uncertain function. V lost 8 bases, J lost 5 bases, and 12 bases stayed unmatched. This CDR3 is 15 amino acids long. Here the CDR3 reads CASVPGTGLLETQYF. The CDR3 DNA sequence: TGCGCCAGCGTTCCCGGGACAGGGCTTCTGGAGACCCAGTACTTC.

This chain connects TRBV24-1 to TRBJ2-4; 8 bases fit TRBD1. Germline V lookup: CDR1 KGHDR, CDR2 SFDVKD. The CDR3 spans 15 residues. The V gene end was trimmed by 4 bases and the J gene end by 6 bases; junction bases not matched to a gene: 7. The CDR3 DNA reads TGTGCCACCAGTGACCCCGGACAGGGTGGAAACATTCAGTACTTC. Translated: CATSDPGQGGNIQYF.

The chain joins TRBV4-2 to TRBJ1-1; TRBD1 agrees at 7 bases. V lost 2 bases, J lost 0 bases, and 6 bases stayed unmatched. Germline CDR1 reads LGHNA; CDR2 reads YNFKEQ. The CDR3 sequence is 16 residues long. The CDR3 DNA reads TGTGCCAGCAGCCAATCCCCGGGACAGATGAACACTGAAGCTTTCTTT. Protein: CASSQSPGQMNTEAFF.

V usage is TRBV7-2 and J usage is TRBJ1-1, with TRBD1 as a possible D gene (6 bases). The CDR3 length is 13 residues. Germline V lookup: CDR1 SGHTA, CDR2 FQGNSA. Deletions cut 3 bases from V and 8 bases from J, with 13 bases between. The CDR3 DNA reads as TGTGCCAGCAGCTTCGGGGAGCAGGGGGAAGCTTTCTTT. Translation gives CASSFGEQGEAFF.

V is TRBV3-1 (or the pseudogene TRBV3-2) and J is TRBJ1-2; maybe TRBD1 (6 bases). The CDR3 loop spans 15 amino acids. Deletions cut 2 bases from V and 1 base from J, with 11 bases between. The germline CDR1 and CDR2 sequences are LGHDT and YNNKEL (reference sequence). The CDR3 DNA sequence: TGTGCCAGCAGCCAAACCGACAGGAGTAACTATGGCTACACCTTC. It specifies CASSQTDRSNYGYTF.

The rearrangement uses TRBV24-1 and TRBJ2-1; TRBD2 matches 15 bases. Per germline, CDR1 KGHDR and CDR2 SFDVKD. The CDR3 loop spans 20 amino acids. After removal of 2 bases from V and 7 bases from J, the junction contained 14 bases not matched to a gene. In DNA form, the CDR3 reads TGTGCCACCAGTGATTCGTGGGTTCCGGGACTAGCGGGGGGAGGGAATGAGCAGTTCTTC. This sequence encodes CATSDSWVPGLAGGGNEQFF.

This clone occurred once. V gene TRBV7-2 combines with J gene TRBJ1-5; possibly TRBD1 for D (5 bases). CDR3 length: 14 amino acids. Trimming stripped 5 bases from V and 7 bases from J, with 15 bases between. CDR1 SGHTA and CDR2 FQGNSA come from the germline V gene. The CDR3, as DNA: TGTGCCAGCAGCCCTGGGGGGTCAGGCCAGCCCCAGCATTTT. Residues: CASSPGGSGQPQHF.

This chain uses TRBV5-5 with TRBJ1-2; a possible D gene is TRBD1 (5 bases). In germline, CDR1 is SGHKS, CDR2 YYEKEE (reference sequence). Trimming shortened V by 0 bases and J by 2 bases, and 8 bases separated the two germline ends. The CDR3 spans 14 residues. CDR3 DNA sequence: TGTGCCAGCAGCTTGGTGTGGACAAACTATGGCTACACCTTC. It translates to CASSLVWTNYGYTF.

This chain links TRBV5-1 with TRBJ2-7; perhaps TRBD2 as D (5 bases). Per germline, CDR1 SGHRS and CDR2 YFSETQ. The CDR3 contains 14 residues. V lost 4 bases and J lost 0, with 11 bases in between. The CDR3: CASSPRESSYEQYF. The CDR3 bases are TGCGCCAGCAGCCCCCGGGAAAGCTCCTACGAGCAGTACTTC.

The chain joins TRBV2 to TRBJ2-3; TRBD2 is a possible D gene (6 bases). The germline V gene has CDR1 SNHLY and CDR2 FYNNEI. CDR3 size: 14 residues. V gave up 9 bases and J gave up 0 bases, with 13 bases separating them. In DNA form, the CDR3 reads TGTGCCAGGGCGGCGGGGTCTAGCACAGATACGCAGTATTTT. It codes for CARAAGSSTDTQYF.

The chain has TRBV27 and TRBJ2-3, with D possibly TRBD2 on 6 matching bases. Trimming took off 7 bases at V and 4 bases at J, with 18 bases between the two ends. CDR1 is MNHEY, CDR2 SMNVEV, per germline (reference sequence). The CDR3 has 15 residues. This chain's CDR3 is CASKEGRFRSDTQYF. The CDR3 nucleotides read TGTGCCAGCAAGGAGGGCAGGTTCCGCTCAGATACGCAGTATTTT.

This clone was detected only a few times. The chain is built from TRBV18 and TRBJ2-5; no reliable D call. CDR3 length: 13 residues. In germline, CDR1 is KGHSH, CDR2 LQKENI. Trimming left V 4 bases short and J 2 bases short, with 8 bases between. For the CDR3, the DNA is TGTGCCAGCTCACGGGCTAATCAAGAGACCCAGTACTTC. Encoded protein: CASSRANQETQYF. The variable domain in full, completed from reference TRBV18 and TRBJ2-5, reads NAGVMQNPRHLVRRRGQEARLRCSPMKGHSHVYWYRQLPEEGLKFMVYLQKENIIDESGMPKERFSAEFPKEGPSILRIQQVVRGDSAAYFCASSRANQETQYFGPGTRLLVL.

A word on this clone: Other DNA variants within this sample encode the same CDR3. The V and J genes are TRBV7-3 and TRBJ2-1, with D unclear. V was cut by 2 bases and J by 3 bases, with 8 bases left in between. The CDR3 loop spans 14 amino acids. CDR1 and CDR2 from the germline V gene are SGHTA and FQGTGA. CDR3 protein: CASSLGLSYNEQFF. The CDR3 region has the DNA TGTGCCAGCAGCTTAGGCCTCAGCTACAATGAGCAGTTCTTC.

The chain recombines TRBV5-4 with TRBJ1-2; TRBD1 might be the D (6 bases). The CDR3 has 15 residues. Trimming took off 1 base at V and 3 bases at J, with 13 bases between the two ends. Germline lookup yields CDR1 SGHNT and CDR2 YYREEE (reference sequence). CDR3 in amino acids: CASSLPQDRYYGYTF. CDR3 coding DNA: TGTGCCAGCAGCTTGCCCCAAGACAGGTACTATGGCTACACCTTC.

The chain carries TRBV15 and TRBJ2-2; 7 nucleotides align to TRBD2. Germline V gene lookup returns CDR1 LNHNV and CDR2 YYDKDF (reference sequence). This CDR3 comprises 17 residues. After removal of 1 base from V and 3 bases from J, the junction contained 8 bases not matched to a gene. Here the CDR3 reads CATSRGGSGPYTGELFF. Here the CDR3 DNA reads TGTGCCACCAGCAGAGGGGGTAGCGGGCCCTACACCGGGGAGCTGTTTTTT.

The V and J genes are TRBV18 and TRBJ2-1; D is undetermined. Germline V gives CDR1 KGHSH, CDR2 LQKENI. Trimming shortened V by 3 bases and J by 6 bases, and 12 bases separated the two germline ends. The CDR3 has 14 residues. Here the CDR3 DNA reads TGTGCCAGCTCACCGCCCCGGATAGCCAATGAGCAGTTCTTC. This encodes CASSPPRIANEQFF.

V usage is TRBV7-2 and J usage is TRBJ1-4; 10 nucleotides match TRBD1. The CDR3 is made up of 14 amino acids. The J segment lost 7 bases and the V segment lost 5 bases, leaving 4 bases of the junction unmatched. Germline values: CDR1 SGHTA, CDR2 FQGNSA. This CDR3 is CASSPGQGFEKLFF. The CDR3 nucleotides read TGTGCCAGCAGCCCGGGACAGGGGTTTGAAAAACTGTTTTTT.

The V gene is TRBV6-2 or TRBV6-3, the J gene TRBJ2-7; 7 positions agree with TRBD1. Germline V gives CDR1 MNHEY, CDR2 SVGEGT. This CDR3 comprises 14 residues. The V segment lost 4 bases and the J segment 3 bases; nucleotides outside the gene matches: 6. The CDR3 sequence is CASSSARTGYEQYF. The CDR3 DNA reads TGTGCCAGCAGTTCCGCGAGGACAGGCTACGAGCAGTACTTC.

The rearrangement joins TRBV19 to TRBJ1-2, with TRBD1 as a possible D gene (5 bases). The CDR3 has 13 residues. From germline, CDR1 is LNHDA and CDR2 SQIVND (reference sequence). V was clipped by 1 base and J by 4 bases, with 7 bases between them. In DNA, the CDR3 is TGTGCCAGTAGTATAGGACAGCTCTATGGCTACACCTTC. Residues: CASSIGQLYGYTF.

The chain joins TRBV7-2 to TRBJ1-6; D ambiguous. Trimming left V 5 bases short and J 5 bases short, with 16 bases between. Per germline, CDR1 SGHTA and CDR2 FQGNSA. The CDR3 runs to 16 residues. The CDR3 DNA reads as TGTGCCAGCAGCCCCCGGGGAGGCGATAATAATTCACCCCTCCACTTT. Residues: CASSPRGGDNNSPLHF.

The chain has TRBV20-1 and TRBJ2-7; 7 positions agree with TRBD2. The CDR3 covers 11 residues. V was clipped by 0 bases and J by 11 bases; unmatched bases: 4. Germline CDR1 is DFQATT and CDR2 is SNEGSKA (reference sequence). CDR3 loop: CSARDGGGEYF. CDR3 coding DNA: TGCAGTGCTAGAGACGGGGGAGGGGAGTACTTC.

The genes are TRBV30 and TRBJ1-5; D gene ambiguous. Germline V gene sequence: CDR1 GTSNPN, CDR2 SVGIG (reference sequence). This CDR3 comprises 15 residues. V was trimmed by 3 bases and J by 1 base, leaving 13 bases between them. The CDR3 sequence is CAWSGLEGSNQPQHF. In DNA, the CDR3 is TGTGCCTGGAGCGGGCTAGAGGGAAGCAATCAGCCCCAGCATTTT.

The chain employs TRBV11-2 and TRBJ2-2; 8 bases map to TRBD1. Germline trimming cut 2 bases from V and 5 bases from J; bases unmatched to any gene: 10. Germline lookup yields CDR1 SGHAT and CDR2 FQNNGV. The CDR3 extends over 17 amino acids. For the CDR3, the DNA is TGTGCCAGCAGCTTAACCCGGACAGGGTCAAGGACCGGGGAGCTGTTTTTT. Translated, it gives CASSLTRTGSRTGELFF.

V usage is TRBV27 and J usage is TRBJ2-3; no clear D. V was shortened by 5 bases and J by 0 bases, with 12 bases between the two germline ends. There are 15 residues in the CDR3. Germline CDR1 is MNHEY and CDR2 is SMNVEV (reference sequence). The CDR3 sequence: CASSPTKQSTDTQYF. For the CDR3, the DNA is TGTGCCAGCAGTCCCACCAAACAAAGCACAGATACGCAGTATTTT.